This T cell receptor beta chain was retrieved from a study of high-grade serous ovarian cancer treatment subgroups. Tumor samples were obtained before definitive surgery or chemotherapy. Assay used: immunoSEQ multiplex PCR; TCRdb lists only in-frame clones, some missing. Of about 28,000 clones listed, about 80% were seen once; the top ten hold 2.1%. Sequencing was carried out using tumor tissue. The TCR originated in a human donor with high-grade serous ovarian cancer.

The CDR3 DNA reads as TGTGCCAGCAGTGTTGAGGCCGGATGGTATGGCTACACCTTC. Amino acid sequence: CASSVEAGWYGYTF. The chain recombines TRBV28 with TRBJ1-2; unclear D gene. Germline assignment: CDR1 MDHEN and CDR2 SYDVKM. This CDR3 comprises 14 residues. The germline V and J ends were trimmed by 5 bases and 5 bases, with 15 bases remaining between them.